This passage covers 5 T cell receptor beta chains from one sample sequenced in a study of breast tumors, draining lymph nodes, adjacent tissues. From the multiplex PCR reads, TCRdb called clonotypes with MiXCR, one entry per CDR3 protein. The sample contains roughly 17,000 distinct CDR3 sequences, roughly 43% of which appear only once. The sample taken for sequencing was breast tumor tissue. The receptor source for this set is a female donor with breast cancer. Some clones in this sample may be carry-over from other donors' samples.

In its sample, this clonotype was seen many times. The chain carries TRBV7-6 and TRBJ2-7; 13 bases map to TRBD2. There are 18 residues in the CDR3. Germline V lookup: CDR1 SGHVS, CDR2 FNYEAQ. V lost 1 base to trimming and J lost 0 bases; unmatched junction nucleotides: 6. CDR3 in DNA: TGTGCCAGCAGCTTAGAGGAGGGGACTAGCGGGGTCTCCTACGAGCAGTACTTC. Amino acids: CASSLEEGTSGVSYEQYF.

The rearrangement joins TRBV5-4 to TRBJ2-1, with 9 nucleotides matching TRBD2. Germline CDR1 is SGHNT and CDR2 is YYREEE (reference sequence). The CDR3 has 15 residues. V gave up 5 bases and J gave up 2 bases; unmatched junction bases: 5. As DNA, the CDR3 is TGTGCCAGCAGTATACGCGGGAGGGCCTACAATGAGCAGTTCTTC. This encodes CASSIRGRAYNEQFF.

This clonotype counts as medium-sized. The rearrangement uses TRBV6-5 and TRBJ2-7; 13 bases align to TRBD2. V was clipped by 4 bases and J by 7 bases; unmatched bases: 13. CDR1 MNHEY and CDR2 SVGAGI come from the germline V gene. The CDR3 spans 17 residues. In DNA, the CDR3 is TGTGCCAGCAGTTCCGGACTAGCGGGAGTCGGGAGAGGGGAGCAGTACTTC. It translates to CASSSGLAGVGRGEQYF.

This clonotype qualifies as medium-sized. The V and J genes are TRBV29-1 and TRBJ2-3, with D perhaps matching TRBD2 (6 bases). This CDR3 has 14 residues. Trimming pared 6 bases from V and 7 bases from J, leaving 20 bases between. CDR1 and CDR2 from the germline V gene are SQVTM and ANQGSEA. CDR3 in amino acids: CSVLSRLEMYTQYF. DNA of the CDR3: TGCAGCGTCCTCTCAAGACTAGAGATGTATACGCAGTATTTT.

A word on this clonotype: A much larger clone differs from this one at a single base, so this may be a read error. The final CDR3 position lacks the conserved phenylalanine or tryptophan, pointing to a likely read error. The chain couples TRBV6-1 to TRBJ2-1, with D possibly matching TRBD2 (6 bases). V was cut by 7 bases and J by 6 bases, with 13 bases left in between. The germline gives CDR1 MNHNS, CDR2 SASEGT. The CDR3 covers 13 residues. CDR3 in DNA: TGTGCCAGCACCCCGACTAGAGGCAATGAGCAGTTCCTC. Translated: CASTPTRGNEQFL.